Listed below are T cell receptor beta chains from one sample, sequenced in a study of blood T cell repertoires in COVID-19. Assay used: immunoSEQ multiplex PCR; TCRdb lists only in-frame clones, some missing. This table holds roughly 190,000 clones, 84% found once. The sample comprised peripheral blood. All receptors derive from an older woman with active or convalescent COVID-19. Both conserved end residues are part of each CDR3. Fields, in order: V gene, CDR3 length, D gene, clone size, J gene, CDR3 protein, CDR3 DNA. D genes are given only for firm matches. Rows may omit the clone size; those that give it use once, few, many or a size class.

V gene: TRBV10-1; CDR3 length: 15; D gene: TRBD2; clone size: once; J gene: TRBJ2-1; CDR3 protein: CASSEGTSGREGQFF; CDR3 DNA: TGCGCCAGCAGTGAAGGGACTAGCGGGAGAGAAGGGCAGTTCTTC
V gene: TRBV3-1/TRBV3-2; CDR3 length: 15; D gene: -; clone size: -; J gene: TRBJ2-7; CDR3 protein: CASSQAGAISYEQYF; CDR3 DNA: TGTGCCAGCAGCCAAGCGGGAGCAATCTCCTACGAGCAGTACTTC
V gene: TRBV5-4; CDR3 length: 16; D gene: -; clone size: -; J gene: TRBJ1-2; CDR3 protein: CASSFGQTVSHYGYTF; CDR3 DNA: TGTGCCAGCAGCTTTGGACAGACAGTTAGTCACTATGGCTACACCTTC
V gene: TRBV3-1/TRBV3-2; CDR3 length: 15; D gene: -; clone size: once; J gene: TRBJ2-2; CDR3 protein: CASSLQGRITGELFF; CDR3 DNA: TGTGCCAGCAGCCTGCAGGGCCGTATCACCGGGGAGCTGTTTTTT
V gene: TRBV2; CDR3 length: 15; D gene: TRBD1; clone size: few; J gene: TRBJ1-1; CDR3 protein: CASTNEAGGLAEAFF; CDR3 DNA: TGTGCCAGCACCAACGAGGCAGGGGGGTTGGCTGAAGCTTTCTTT
V gene: TRBV24-1; CDR3 length: 13; D gene: -; clone size: once; J gene: TRBJ2-2; CDR3 protein: CATSDFNTGELFF; CDR3 DNA: TGTGCCACCAGTGATTTCAATACCGGGGAGCTGTTTTTT
V gene: TRBV7-7; CDR3 length: 13; D gene: TRBD2; clone size: -; J gene: TRBJ2-7; CDR3 protein: CASSSGTRGEQYF; CDR3 DNA: TGTGCTAGCAGCTCTGGGACTAGAGGCGAGCAGTACTTC
V gene: TRBV5-5; CDR3 length: 15; D gene: -; clone size: -; J gene: TRBJ1-5; CDR3 protein: CASSSQGGALGPQHF; CDR3 DNA: TGTGCCAGCAGCTCCCAAGGAGGGGCCCTGGGCCCCCAGCATTTT
V gene: TRBV5-1; CDR3 length: 15; D gene: -; clone size: -; J gene: TRBJ2-2; CDR3 protein: CASSFSGDGTGELFF; CDR3 DNA: TGCGCCAGCAGCTTTTCGGGAGACGGCACCGGGGAGCTGTTTTTT
V gene: TRBV6-5; CDR3 length: 15; D gene: -; clone size: -; J gene: TRBJ1-3; CDR3 protein: CASSLQGFSGNTIYF; CDR3 DNA: TGTGCCAGCAGTCTACAGGGTTTCTCTGGAAACACCATATATTTT
V gene: TRBV2; CDR3 length: 15; D gene: TRBD1; clone size: -; J gene: TRBJ2-5; CDR3 protein: CASSEGLRTGETQYF; CDR3 DNA: TGTGCCAGCAGTGAAGGGTTGCGGACAGGCGAGACCCAGTACTTC
V gene: TRBV19; CDR3 length: 17; D gene: -; clone size: -; J gene: TRBJ2-7; CDR3 protein: CASSSRTTRSSAYEQYF; CDR3 DNA: TGTGCCAGTAGTTCTCGGACAACCCGTTCGAGCGCCTACGAGCAGTACTTC
V gene: TRBV2; CDR3 length: 15; D gene: TRBD1; clone size: once; J gene: TRBJ2-3; CDR3 protein: CASSLWDRETDTQYF; CDR3 DNA: TGTGCCAGCAGTCTTTGGGACAGGGAAACAGATACGCAGTATTTT
V gene: TRBV5-6; CDR3 length: 13; D gene: -; clone size: -; J gene: TRBJ2-7; CDR3 protein: CASSSGHPGEQYF; CDR3 DNA: TGTGCCAGCAGCTCAGGACACCCAGGCGAGCAGTACTTC
V gene: TRBV18; CDR3 length: 16; D gene: -; clone size: -; J gene: TRBJ2-1; CDR3 protein: CASSPTESPLYNEQFF; CDR3 DNA: TGTGCCAGCTCACCAACTGAGAGTCCCCTTTACAATGAGCAGTTCTTC
V gene: TRBV5-5; CDR3 length: 16; D gene: -; clone size: once; J gene: TRBJ2-5; CDR3 protein: CASSFGGDARWETQYF; CDR3 DNA: TGTGCCAGCAGCTTTGGAGGGGACGCCCGTTGGGAGACCCAGTACTTC
V gene: TRBV6-5; CDR3 length: 12; D gene: TRBD1; clone size: -; J gene: TRBJ1-1; CDR3 protein: CATRTGATEAFF; CDR3 DNA: TGTGCCACAAGGACAGGGGCGACTGAAGCTTTCTTT
V gene: TRBV19; CDR3 length: 14; D gene: TRBD2; clone size: once; J gene: TRBJ2-7; CDR3 protein: CASSPSGSSYEQYF; CDR3 DNA: TGTGCCAGTAGCCCTAGCGGAAGCTCCTACGAGCAGTACTTC
V gene: TRBV9; CDR3 length: 14; D gene: -; clone size: -; J gene: TRBJ2-1; CDR3 protein: CASGTRDSSGRQFF; CDR3 DNA: TGTGCCAGCGGTACCAGGGACTCCTCCGGCCGGCAGTTCTTC
V gene: TRBV6-5; CDR3 length: 15; D gene: TRBD1; clone size: -; J gene: TRBJ1-3; CDR3 protein: CASSYSHRGGNTIYF; CDR3 DNA: TGTGCCAGCAGTTACTCTCACAGGGGAGGAAACACCATATATTTT
V gene: TRBV9; CDR3 length: 15; D gene: -; clone size: -; J gene: TRBJ1-1; CDR3 protein: CASRATGTTNTEAFF; CDR3 DNA: TGTGCCAGCAGAGCGACCGGGACAACGAACACTGAAGCTTTCTTT
V gene: TRBV27; CDR3 length: 14; D gene: TRBD2; clone size: -; J gene: TRBJ2-1; CDR3 protein: CASSFGREGNEQFF; CDR3 DNA: TGTGCCAGCAGTTTCGGGCGGGAGGGAAATGAGCAGTTCTTC